The sequence of this T cell receptor beta chain was determined in a study of blood T cell repertoires in COVID-19 (dated by TCRdb to the early 2020s). For the wider study: The collaborator samples originated in the United States, Italy and Spain and spanned the acute and convalescent phases of COVID-19. The prospective study material was composed of cDNA or gDNA derived from T cells, B-cell-depleted T cells, or PBMCs. Deeply sampled blood TCRbeta repertoires from subjects exposed to, actively infected with, or recovered from COVID-19 were included in the dataset. The repertoires were released in a freely available public database meant as a resource for research on the immune response to SARS-CoV-2. The samples were drawn from the first 160 participants of the ongoing ImmuneRACE study and from 1,254 subjects provided by 6 global collaborators. Nearly every sample came with metadata listing a de-identified subject ID, COVID-19 status, age in years and sex. Where available, HLA class I and class II types were taken from metadata supplied by the sample provider and were not determined by assay-based typing.

Measured from the cysteine to the phenylalanine, the CDR3 is 18 residues long. The DNA shown is the 54-base CDR3, in frame from base 1. Trimming takes 6 bases off V and 2 bases off J; junction bases not matched to a gene: 12. In the germline V gene (reference sequence), CDR1 corresponds to LNHDA and CDR2 to SQIVND. Each collaborating institution followed its own protocols to collect whole blood in K2EDTA tubes. For TCRbeta analysis, collaborators shipped samples as frozen whole blood, isolated PBMCs, or DNA extracted from either of those sample types. TCRbeta CDR3 regions were amplified from genomic DNA by means of the immunoSEQ Assay, a bias-controlled multiplex PCR. Per the original workflow: The number of nucleated cells in each sample was estimated by amplification of reference gene primers within the assay. To quantify the absolute abundance of each unique TCRbeta CDR3 rearrangement, sequence reads were collapsed and filtered. For each sample, productive Simpson clonality was calculated by taking the square root of Simpson's diversity index across productive rearrangements. TCRdb stores this immuneACCESS table with in-frame sequences only. Part of the clones is absent; in the studies checked, under half of the shortfall reflects unresolved V genes, and no reason is known for the rest. V and J calls plus clone size are reproduced from that table; the DNA served to infer D and trimming. This sample gives under 200,000 clones in total; about 90% of them show up just once. Jointly, the top ten make up 20% to 25% of the sample.

This clone was counted only a few times. Its binding antigen is unknown. Base-call qualities are not available, and no considerably larger clone is one nucleotide away. On the study overall, not on this receptor specifically: How much clinical and demographic metadata was included differed by source and by participant, and the metadata was provided uncurated.

The sequence came from a man aged 55-75 years with active or convalescent COVID-19. The chain employs TRBV19 and TRBJ1-5; 11 nucleotides in the junction match TRBD1. The sequenced sample was peripheral blood. Read as DNA, the sequence is TGTGCCAGTAGAAAGACCGGGACAGGGGGTAGGGGCAATCAGCCCCAGCATTTT. This gives the protein CASRKTGTGGRGNQPQHF.